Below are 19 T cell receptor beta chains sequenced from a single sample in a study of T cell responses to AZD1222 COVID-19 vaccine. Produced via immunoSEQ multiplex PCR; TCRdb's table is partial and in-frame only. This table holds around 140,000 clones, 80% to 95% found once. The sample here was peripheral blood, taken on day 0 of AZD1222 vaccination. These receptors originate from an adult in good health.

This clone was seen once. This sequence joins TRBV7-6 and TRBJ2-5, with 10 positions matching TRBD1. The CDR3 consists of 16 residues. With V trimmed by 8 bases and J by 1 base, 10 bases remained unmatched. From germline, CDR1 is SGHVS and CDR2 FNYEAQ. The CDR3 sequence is CASGATGTGVQETQYF. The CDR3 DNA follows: TGTGCCAGCGGTGCAACCGGGACAGGGGTCCAAGAGACCCAGTACTTC.

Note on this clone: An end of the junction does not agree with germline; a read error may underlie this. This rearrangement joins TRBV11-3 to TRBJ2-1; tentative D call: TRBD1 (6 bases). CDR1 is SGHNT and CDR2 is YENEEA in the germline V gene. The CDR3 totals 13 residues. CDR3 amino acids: CVSSLDSYNEQFF. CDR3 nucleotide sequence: TGTGTCAGCAGCCTGGACAGCTACAATGAGCAGTTCTTC.

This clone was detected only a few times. CDR3 in amino acids: CASSDKEDNEQFF. CDR3 DNA sequence: TGTGCCAGCAGCGACAAGGAGGACAATGAGCAGTTCTTC. This chain connects TRBV6-4 to TRBJ2-1; D might be TRBD2 (5 bases). The CDR3 loop spans 13 amino acids. Germline CDR1 MRHNA, CDR2 SNTAGT. V shed 6 bases and J shed 5 bases, with 11 bases lying between them.

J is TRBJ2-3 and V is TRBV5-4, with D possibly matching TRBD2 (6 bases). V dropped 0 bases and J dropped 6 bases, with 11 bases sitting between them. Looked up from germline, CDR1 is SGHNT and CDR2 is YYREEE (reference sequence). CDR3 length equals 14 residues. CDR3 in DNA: TGTGCCAGCAGCTTGGGGGCGGGAAGGGATACGCAGTATTTT. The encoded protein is CASSLGAGRDTQYF. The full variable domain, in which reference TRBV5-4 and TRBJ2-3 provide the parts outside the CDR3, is ETGVTQSPTHLIKTRGQQVTLRCSSQSGHNTVSWYQQALGQGPQFIFQYYREEENGRGNFPPRFSGLQFPNYSSELNVNALELDDSALYLCASSLGAGRDTQYFGPGTRLTVL.

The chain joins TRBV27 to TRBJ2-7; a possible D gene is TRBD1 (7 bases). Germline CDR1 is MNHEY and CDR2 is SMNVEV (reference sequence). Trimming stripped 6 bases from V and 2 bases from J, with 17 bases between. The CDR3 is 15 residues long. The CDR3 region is CASRGGRDRAYEQYF. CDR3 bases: TGTGCCAGCAGGGGAGGTAGGGACAGAGCCTACGAGCAGTACTTC.

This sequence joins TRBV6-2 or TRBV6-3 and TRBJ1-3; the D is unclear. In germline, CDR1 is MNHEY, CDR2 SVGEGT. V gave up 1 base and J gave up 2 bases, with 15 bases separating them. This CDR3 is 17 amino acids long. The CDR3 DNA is TGTGCCAGCAGTTACTTCGGCCTTGGACGGACTGGAAACACCATATATTTT. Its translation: CASSYFGLGRTGNTIYF.

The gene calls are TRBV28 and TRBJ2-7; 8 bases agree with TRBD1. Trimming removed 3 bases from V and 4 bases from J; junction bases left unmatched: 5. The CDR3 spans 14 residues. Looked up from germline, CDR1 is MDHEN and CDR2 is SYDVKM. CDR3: CASSLQGATYEQYF. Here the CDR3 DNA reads TGTGCCAGCAGTTTGCAGGGGGCTACTTACGAGCAGTACTTC.

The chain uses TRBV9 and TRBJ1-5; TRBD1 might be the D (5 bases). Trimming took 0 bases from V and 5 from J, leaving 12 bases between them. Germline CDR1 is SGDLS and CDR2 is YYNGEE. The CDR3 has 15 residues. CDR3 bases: TGTGCCAGCAGCGTAGCCCCAGGGAGGGATCAGCCCCAGCATTTT. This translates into CASSVAPGRDQPQHF.

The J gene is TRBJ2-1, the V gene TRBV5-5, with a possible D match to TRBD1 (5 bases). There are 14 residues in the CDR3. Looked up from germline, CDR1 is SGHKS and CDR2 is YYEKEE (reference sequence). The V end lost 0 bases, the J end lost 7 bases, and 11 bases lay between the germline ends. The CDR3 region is CASSLEGVTNEQFF. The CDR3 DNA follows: TGTGCCAGCAGCTTGGAAGGGGTTACAAATGAGCAGTTCTTC.

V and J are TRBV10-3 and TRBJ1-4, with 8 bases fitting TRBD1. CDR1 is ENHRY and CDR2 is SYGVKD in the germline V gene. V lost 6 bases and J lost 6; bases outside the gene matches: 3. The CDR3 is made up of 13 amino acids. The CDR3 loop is CAIRSRGHEKLFF. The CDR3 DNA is TGTGCCATCAGAAGCAGGGGGCATGAAAAACTGTTTTTT.

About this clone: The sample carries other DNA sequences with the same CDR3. CDR3 amino acids: CASSLGSGNTIYF. As DNA, the CDR3 is TGCGCCAGCAGCTTAGGCAGTGGAAACACCATATATTTT. The genes are TRBV5-1 and TRBJ1-3; D gene uncertain. The germline V and J ends were trimmed by 2 bases and 3 bases, with 6 bases remaining between them. Germline loops: CDR1 SGHRS, CDR2 YFSETQ. This CDR3 is 13 amino acids long.

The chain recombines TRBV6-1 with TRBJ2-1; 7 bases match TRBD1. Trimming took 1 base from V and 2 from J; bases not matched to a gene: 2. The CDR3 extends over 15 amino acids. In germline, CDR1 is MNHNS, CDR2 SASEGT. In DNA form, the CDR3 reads TGTGCCAGCAGTGAAGGAGGGGGCCCCTACAATGAGCAGTTCTTC. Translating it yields CASSEGGGPYNEQFF.

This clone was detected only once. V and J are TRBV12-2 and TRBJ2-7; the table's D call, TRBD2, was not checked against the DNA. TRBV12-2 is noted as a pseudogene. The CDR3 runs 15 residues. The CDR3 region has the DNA TGTGCAAGTCGGGAAAGACTAGCGGGGGCCTACGAGCAGTACTTC. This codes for CASRERLAGAYEQYF.

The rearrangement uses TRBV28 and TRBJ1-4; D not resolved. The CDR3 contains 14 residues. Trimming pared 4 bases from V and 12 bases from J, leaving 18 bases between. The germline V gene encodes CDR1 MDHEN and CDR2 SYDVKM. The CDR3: CASSSAGRTLELFF. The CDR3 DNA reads TGTGCCAGCAGTTCCGCCGGACGGACGCTAGAACTGTTTTTT.

Written as DNA, the CDR3 is TGTGCCAGCAGCCTAACCGGGGGATATAATTCACCCCTCCACTTT. It translates to CASSLTGGYNSPLHF. J is TRBJ1-6 and V is TRBV5-4, with D perhaps matching TRBD1 (5 bases). This CDR3 spans 15 amino acids. CDR1 is SGHNT, CDR2 YYREEE, per germline (reference sequence). Trimming stripped 4 bases from V and 4 bases from J, with 12 bases between.

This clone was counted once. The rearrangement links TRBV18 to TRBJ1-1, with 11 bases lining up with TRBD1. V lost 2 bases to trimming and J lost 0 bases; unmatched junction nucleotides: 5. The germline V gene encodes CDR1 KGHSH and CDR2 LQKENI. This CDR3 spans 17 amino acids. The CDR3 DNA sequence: TGTGCCAGCTCACCAAAAGGACAGGGGGCCTTGAACACTGAAGCTTTCTTT. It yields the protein CASSPKGQGALNTEAFF.

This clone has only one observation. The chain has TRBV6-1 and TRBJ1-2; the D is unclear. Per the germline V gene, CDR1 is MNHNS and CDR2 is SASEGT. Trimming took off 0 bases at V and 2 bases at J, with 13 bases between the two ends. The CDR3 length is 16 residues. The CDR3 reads CASSEAMGSTNYGYTF. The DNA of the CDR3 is TGTGCCAGCAGTGAAGCTATGGGCAGTACCAACTATGGCTACACCTTC.

Here the CDR3 reads CASQASGVETQYF. CDR3 DNA sequence: TGTGCCAGTCAGGCGAGCGGAGTGGAGACCCAGTACTTC. The V and J genes are TRBV2 and TRBJ2-5, with D possibly being TRBD2 (5 bases). Trimming left V 9 bases short and J 5 bases short, with 16 bases between. Germline V lookup: CDR1 SNHLY, CDR2 FYNNEI. The CDR3 spans 13 residues.

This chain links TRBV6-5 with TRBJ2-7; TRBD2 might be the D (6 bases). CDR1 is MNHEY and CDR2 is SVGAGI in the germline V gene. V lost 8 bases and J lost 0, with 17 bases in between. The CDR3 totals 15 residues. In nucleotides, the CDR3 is TGTGCCAGCGGCCCCCCTGGAGGGAGCTCCTACGAGCAGTACTTC. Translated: CASGPPGGSSYEQYF.